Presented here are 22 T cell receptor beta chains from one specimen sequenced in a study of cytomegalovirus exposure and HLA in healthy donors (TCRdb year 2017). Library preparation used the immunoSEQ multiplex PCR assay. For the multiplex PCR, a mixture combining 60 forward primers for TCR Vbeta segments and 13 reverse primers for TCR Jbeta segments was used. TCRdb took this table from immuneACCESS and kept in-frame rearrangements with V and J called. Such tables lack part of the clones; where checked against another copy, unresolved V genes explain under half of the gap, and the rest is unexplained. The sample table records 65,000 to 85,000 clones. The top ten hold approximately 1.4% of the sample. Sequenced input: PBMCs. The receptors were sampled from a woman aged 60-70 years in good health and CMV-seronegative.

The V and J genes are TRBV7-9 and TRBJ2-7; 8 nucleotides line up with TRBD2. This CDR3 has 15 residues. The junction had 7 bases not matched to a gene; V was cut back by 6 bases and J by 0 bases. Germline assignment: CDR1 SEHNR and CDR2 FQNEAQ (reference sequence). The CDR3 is CASSSSGGPSYEQYF. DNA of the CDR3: TGTGCCAGCAGTTCCAGCGGGGGACCCTCCTACGAGCAGTACTTC.

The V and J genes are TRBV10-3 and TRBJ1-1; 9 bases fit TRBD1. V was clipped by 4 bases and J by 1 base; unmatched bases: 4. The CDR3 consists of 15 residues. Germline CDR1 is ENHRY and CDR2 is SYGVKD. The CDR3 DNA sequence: TGTGCCATCAGTGTGACGGGACAGGGGAACACTGAAGCTTTCTTT. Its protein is CAISVTGQGNTEAFF.

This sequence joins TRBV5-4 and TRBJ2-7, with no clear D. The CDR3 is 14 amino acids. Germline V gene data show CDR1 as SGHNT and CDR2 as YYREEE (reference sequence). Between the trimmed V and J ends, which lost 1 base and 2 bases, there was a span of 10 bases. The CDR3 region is CASSLYGGTYEQYF. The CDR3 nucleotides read TGTGCCAGCAGCTTGTACGGCGGAACCTACGAGCAGTACTTC.

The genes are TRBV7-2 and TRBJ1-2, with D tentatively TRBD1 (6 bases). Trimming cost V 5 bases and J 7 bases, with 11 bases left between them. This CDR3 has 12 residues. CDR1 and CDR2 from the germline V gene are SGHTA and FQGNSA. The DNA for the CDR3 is TGTGCCAGCAGCCCAGGGGTTCTTGGCTACACCTTC. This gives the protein CASSPGVLGYTF.

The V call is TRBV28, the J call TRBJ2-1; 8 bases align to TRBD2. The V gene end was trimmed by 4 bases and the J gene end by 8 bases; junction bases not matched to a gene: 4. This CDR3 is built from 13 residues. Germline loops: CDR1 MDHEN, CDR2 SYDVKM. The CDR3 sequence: CASSSLAGYEQFF. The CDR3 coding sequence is TGTGCCAGCAGTTCGCTAGCGGGCTATGAGCAGTTCTTC.

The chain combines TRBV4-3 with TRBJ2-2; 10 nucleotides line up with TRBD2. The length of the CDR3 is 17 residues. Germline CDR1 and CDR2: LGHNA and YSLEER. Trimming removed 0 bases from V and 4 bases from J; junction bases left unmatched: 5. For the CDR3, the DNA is TGCGCCAGCAGCCAAGATCCTGTAGCGGGAGGCACCGGGGAGCTGTTTTTT. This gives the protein CASSQDPVAGGTGELFF.

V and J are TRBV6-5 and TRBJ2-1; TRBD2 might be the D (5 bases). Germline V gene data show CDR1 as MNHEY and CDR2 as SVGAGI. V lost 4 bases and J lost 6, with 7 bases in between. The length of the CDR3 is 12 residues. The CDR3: CASSLRGNEQFF. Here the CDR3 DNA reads TGTGCCAGCAGTTTACGGGGCAATGAGCAGTTCTTC.

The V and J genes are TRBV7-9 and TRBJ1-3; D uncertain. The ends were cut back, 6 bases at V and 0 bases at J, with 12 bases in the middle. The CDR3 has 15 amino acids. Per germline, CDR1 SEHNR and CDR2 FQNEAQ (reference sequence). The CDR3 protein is CASSPVSVSGNTIYF. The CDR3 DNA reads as TGTGCCAGCAGTCCCGTCTCTGTCTCTGGAAACACCATATATTTT.

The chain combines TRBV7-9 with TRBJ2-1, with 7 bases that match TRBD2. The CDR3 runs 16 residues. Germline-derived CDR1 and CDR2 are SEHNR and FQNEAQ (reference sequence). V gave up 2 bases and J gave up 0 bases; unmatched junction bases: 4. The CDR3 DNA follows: TGTGCCAGCAGCTTATTTGCGGGAGCCTCCTACAATGAGCAGTTCTTC. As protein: CASSLFAGASYNEQFF.

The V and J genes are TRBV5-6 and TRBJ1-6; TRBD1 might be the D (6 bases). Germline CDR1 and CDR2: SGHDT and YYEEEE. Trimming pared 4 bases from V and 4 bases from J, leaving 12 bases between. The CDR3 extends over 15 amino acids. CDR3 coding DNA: TGTGCCAGCAGCCCCTGGACAGAGTATAATTCACCCCTCCACTTT. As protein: CASSPWTEYNSPLHF. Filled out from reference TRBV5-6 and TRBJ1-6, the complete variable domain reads DAGVTQSPTHLIKTRGQQVTLRCSPKSGHDTVSWYQQALGQGPQFIFQYYEEEERQRGNFPDRFSGHQFPNYSSELNVNALLLGDSALYLCASSPWTEYNSPLHFGNGTRLTVT.

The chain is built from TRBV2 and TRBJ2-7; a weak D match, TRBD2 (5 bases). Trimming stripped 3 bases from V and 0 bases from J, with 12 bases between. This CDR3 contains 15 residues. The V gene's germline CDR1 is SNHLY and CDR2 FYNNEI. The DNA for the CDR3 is TGTGCCAGCAGTGATTTAGCGAGGCCCTCCTACGAGCAGTACTTC. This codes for CASSDLARPSYEQYF.

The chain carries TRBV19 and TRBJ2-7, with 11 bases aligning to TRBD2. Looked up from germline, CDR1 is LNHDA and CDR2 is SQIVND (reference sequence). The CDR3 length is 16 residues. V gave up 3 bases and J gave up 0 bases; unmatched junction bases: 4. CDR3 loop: CASSIGLAGGSYEQYF. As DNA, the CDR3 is TGTGCCAGTAGTATCGGGCTAGCGGGAGGCTCCTACGAGCAGTACTTC.

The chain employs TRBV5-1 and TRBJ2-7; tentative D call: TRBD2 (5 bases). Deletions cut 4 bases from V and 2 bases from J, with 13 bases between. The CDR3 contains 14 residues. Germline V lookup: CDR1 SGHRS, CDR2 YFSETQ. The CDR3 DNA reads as TGCGCCAGCAGCGCGCCCGGGATTCCCTACGAGCAGTACTTC. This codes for CASSAPGIPYEQYF.

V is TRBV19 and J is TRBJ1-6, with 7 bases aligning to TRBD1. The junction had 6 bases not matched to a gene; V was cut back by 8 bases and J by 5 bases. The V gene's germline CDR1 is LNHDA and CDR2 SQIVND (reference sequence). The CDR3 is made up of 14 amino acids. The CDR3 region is CASGEGQHNSPLHF. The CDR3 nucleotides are TGTGCCAGTGGTGAGGGACAGCATAATTCACCCCTCCACTTT.

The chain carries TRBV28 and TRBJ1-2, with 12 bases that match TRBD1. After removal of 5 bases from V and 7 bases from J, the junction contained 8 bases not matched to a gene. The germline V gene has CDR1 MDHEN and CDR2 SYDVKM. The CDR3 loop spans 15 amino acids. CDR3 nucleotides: TGTGCCAGCAGTCCCACCGGGACAGGGGGCCGTGGCTACACCTTC. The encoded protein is CASSPTGTGGRGYTF.

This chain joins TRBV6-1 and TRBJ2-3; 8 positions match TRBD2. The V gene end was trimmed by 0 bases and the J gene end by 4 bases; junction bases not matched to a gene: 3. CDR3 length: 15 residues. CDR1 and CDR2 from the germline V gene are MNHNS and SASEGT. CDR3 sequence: CASSEAAGGADTQYF. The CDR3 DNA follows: TGTGCCAGCAGTGAAGCGGCGGGAGGCGCAGATACGCAGTATTTT.

The CDR3 loop reads CASSFGQGLMNTEAFF. For the CDR3, the DNA is TGTGCCAGTAGTTTCGGACAGGGGCTCATGAACACTGAAGCTTTCTTT. V gene TRBV19 combines with J gene TRBJ1-1; TRBD1 matches at 9 bases. V lost 5 bases and J lost 0; bases outside the gene matches: 7. Germline V lookup: CDR1 LNHDA, CDR2 SQIVND (reference sequence). The CDR3 is 16 residues long.

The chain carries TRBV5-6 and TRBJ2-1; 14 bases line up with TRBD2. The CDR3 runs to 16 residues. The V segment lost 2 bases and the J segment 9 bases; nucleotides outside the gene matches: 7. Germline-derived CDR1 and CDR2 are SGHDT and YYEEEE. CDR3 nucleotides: TGTGCCAGCAGCTTCGCCGGGACTAGCGGGAGAGTTGAGCAGTTCTTC. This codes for CASSFAGTSGRVEQFF.

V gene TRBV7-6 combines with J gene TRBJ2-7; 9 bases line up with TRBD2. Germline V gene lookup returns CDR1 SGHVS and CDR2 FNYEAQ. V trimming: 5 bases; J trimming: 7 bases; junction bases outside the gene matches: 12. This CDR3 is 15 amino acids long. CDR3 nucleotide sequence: TGTGCCAGCAGCGCACCTAGCGGGACCTGGCGAGAGCAGTACTTC. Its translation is CASSAPSGTWREQYF.

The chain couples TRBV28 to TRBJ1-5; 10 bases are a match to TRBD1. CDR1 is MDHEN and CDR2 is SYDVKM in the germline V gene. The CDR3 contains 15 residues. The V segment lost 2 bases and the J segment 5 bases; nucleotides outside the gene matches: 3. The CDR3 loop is CASSLGTGVDQPQHF. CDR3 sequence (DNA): TGTGCCAGCAGTTTAGGGACAGGGGTCGATCAGCCCCAGCATTTT. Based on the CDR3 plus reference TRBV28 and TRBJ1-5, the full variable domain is DVKVTQSSRYLVKRTGEKVFLECVQDMDHENMFWYRQDPGLGLRLIYFSYDVKMKEKGDIPEGYSVSREKKERFSLILESASTNQTSMYLCASSLGTGVDQPQHFGDGTRLSIL.

The CDR3: CASSFPFPSSLRGQETQYF. The CDR3 DNA follows: TGCGCCAGCAGCTTTCCTTTTCCTTCCTCCCTCCGGGGCCAAGAGACCCAGTACTTC. The chain joins TRBV5-1 to TRBJ2-5, with D possibly TRBD2 on 5 matching bases. Germline CDR1 and CDR2: SGHRS and YFSETQ. The CDR3 is made up of 19 amino acids. Trimming took 2 bases from V and 1 from J, leaving 24 bases between them. Filled out from reference TRBV5-1 and TRBJ2-5, the complete variable domain reads KAGVTQTPRYLIKTRGQQVTLSCSPISGHRSVSWYQQTPGQGLQFLFEYFSETQRNKGNFPGRFSGRQFSNSRSEMNVSTLELGDSALYLCASSFPFPSSLRGQETQYFGPGTRLLVL.

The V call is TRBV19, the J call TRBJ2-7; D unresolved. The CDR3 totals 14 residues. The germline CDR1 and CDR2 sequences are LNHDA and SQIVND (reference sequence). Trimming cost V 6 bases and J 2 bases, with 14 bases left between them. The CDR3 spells CASRERRTAYEQYF. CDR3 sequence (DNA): TGTGCCAGTAGGGAAAGACGAACAGCCTACGAGCAGTACTTC.